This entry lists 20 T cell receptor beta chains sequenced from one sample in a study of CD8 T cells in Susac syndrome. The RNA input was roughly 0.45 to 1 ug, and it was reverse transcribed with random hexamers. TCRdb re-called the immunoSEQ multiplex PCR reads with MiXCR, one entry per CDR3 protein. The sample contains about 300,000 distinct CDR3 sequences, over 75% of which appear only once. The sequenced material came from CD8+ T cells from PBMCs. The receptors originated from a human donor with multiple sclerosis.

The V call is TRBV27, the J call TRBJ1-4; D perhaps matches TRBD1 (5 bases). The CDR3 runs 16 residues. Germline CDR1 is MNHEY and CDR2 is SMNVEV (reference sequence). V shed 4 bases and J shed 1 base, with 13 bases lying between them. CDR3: CASSYTGALTNEKLFF. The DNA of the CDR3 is TGTGCCAGCAGTTATACAGGAGCTTTAACTAATGAAAAACTGTTTTTT. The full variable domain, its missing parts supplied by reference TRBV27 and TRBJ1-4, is EAQVTQNPRYLITVTGKKLTVTCSQNMNHEYMSWYRQDPGLGLRQIYYSMNVEVTDKGDVPEGYKVSRKEKRNFPLILESPSPNQTSLYFCASSYTGALTNEKLFFGSGTQLSVL.

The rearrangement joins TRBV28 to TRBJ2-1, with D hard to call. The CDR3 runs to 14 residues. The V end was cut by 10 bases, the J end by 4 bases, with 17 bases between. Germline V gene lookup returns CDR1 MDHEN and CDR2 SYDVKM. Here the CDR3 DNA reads TGTGCCAACGGACCCGGTGGGCGATACAATGAGCAGTTCTTC. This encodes CANGPGGRYNEQFF.

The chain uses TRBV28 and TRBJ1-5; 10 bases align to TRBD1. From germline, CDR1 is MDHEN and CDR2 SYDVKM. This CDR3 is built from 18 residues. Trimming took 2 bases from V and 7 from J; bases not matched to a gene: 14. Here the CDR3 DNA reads TGTGCCAGCAGTTTACCGCAACCGAGACAGGGGGCGAAACAGCCCCAGCATTTT. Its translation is CASSLPQPRQGAKQPQHF. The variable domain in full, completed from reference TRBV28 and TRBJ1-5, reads DVKVTQSSRYLVKRTGEKVFLECVQDMDHENMFWYRQDPGLGLRLIYFSYDVKMKEKGDIPEGYSVSREKKERFSLILESASTNQTSMYLCASSLPQPRQGAKQPQHFGDGTRLSIL.

The CDR3 DNA is TGTGCCAGCAGCTTCTTACGAGGGGCAGGCACCGGGGAGCTGTTTTTT. Translated: CASSFLRGAGTGELFF. This chain links TRBV7-8 with TRBJ2-2; D tentatively fits TRBD1 or TRBD2 (5 bases each). The germline CDR1 and CDR2 sequences are SGHVS and FQNEAQ. The CDR3 is 16 amino acids. V was pared by 3 bases and J by 4 bases, with 15 bases between. The full variable domain, in which reference TRBV7-8 and TRBJ2-2 provide the parts outside the CDR3, is GAGVSQSPRYKVAKRGQDVALRCDPISGHVSLFWYQQALGQGPEFLTYFQNEAQLDKSGLPSDRFFAERPEGSVSTLKIQRTQQEDSAVYLCASSFLRGAGTGELFFGEGSRLTVL.

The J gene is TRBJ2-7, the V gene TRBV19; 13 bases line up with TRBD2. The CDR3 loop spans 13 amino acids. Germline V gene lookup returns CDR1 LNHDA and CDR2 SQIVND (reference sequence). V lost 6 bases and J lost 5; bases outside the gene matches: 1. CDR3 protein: CASRGLAGNEQYF. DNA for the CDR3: TGTGCCAGTAGGGGACTAGCGGGAAACGAGCAGTACTTC.

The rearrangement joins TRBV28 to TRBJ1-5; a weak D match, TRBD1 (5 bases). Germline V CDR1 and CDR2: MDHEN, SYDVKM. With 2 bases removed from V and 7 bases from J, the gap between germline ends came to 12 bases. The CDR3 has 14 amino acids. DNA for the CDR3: TGTGCCAGCAGTTTAAGGGTAGGGGTCCAGCCCCAGCATTTT. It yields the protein CASSLRVGVQPQHF.

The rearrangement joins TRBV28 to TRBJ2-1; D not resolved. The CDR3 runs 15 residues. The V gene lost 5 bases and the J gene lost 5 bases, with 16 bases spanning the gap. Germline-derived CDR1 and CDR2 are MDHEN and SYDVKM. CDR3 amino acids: CASSPDVAQDNEQFF. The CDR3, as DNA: TGTGCCAGCAGTCCCGACGTCGCCCAGGACAATGAGCAGTTCTTC.

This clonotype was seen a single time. The DNA of the CDR3 is TGTGCCAGCAGCTTAGGAGTTCGGTACATAGAGACCCAGTACTTC. Translation gives CASSLGVRYIETQYF. The V gene is TRBV7-2, the J gene TRBJ2-5; no definite D call. CDR3 length: 15 residues. Germline CDR1 reads SGHTA; CDR2 reads FQGNSA. Between the trimmed V and J ends, which lost 1 base and 4 bases, there was a span of 13 bases.

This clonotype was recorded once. The CDR3 DNA reads TGTGCCAGCGGGGGCTGGGCGGGAGGGCTCCGCGATGAGCAGTTCTTC. Amino acids: CASGGWAGGLRDEQFF. The chain is built from TRBV6-6 and TRBJ2-1, with TRBD2 matching over 9 bases. The junction had 16 bases not matched to a gene; V was cut back by 8 bases and J by 8 bases. CDR3 length: 16 residues. Germline CDR1 MNHNY, CDR2 SVGAGI (reference sequence).

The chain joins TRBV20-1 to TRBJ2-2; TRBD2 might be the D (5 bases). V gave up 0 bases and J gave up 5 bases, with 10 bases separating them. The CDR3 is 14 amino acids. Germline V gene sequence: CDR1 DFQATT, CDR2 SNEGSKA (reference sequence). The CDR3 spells CSARELVSTGELFF. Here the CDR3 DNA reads TGCAGTGCTAGAGAACTAGTCTCAACCGGGGAGCTGTTTTTT.

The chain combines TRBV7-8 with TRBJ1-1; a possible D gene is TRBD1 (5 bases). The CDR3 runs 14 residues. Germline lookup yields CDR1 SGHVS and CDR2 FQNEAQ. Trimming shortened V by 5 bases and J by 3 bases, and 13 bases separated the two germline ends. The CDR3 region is CASSLRDGDTEAFF. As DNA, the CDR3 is TGTGCCAGCAGCCTCCGGGACGGAGACACTGAAGCTTTCTTT.

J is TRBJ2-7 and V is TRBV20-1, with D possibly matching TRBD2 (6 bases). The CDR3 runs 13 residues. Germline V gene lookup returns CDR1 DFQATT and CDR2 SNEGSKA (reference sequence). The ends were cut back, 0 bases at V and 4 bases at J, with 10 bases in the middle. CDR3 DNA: TGCAGTGCTAGAGAGGAGGGACGGTACGAGCAGTACTTC. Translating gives CSAREEGRYEQYF.

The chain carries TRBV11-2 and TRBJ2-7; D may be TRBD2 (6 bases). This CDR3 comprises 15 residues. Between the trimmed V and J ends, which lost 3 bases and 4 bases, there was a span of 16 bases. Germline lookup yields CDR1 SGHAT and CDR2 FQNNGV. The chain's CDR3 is CASSFRDWVIYEQYF. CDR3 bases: TGTGCCAGCAGCTTCCGGGACTGGGTTATATACGAGCAGTACTTC.

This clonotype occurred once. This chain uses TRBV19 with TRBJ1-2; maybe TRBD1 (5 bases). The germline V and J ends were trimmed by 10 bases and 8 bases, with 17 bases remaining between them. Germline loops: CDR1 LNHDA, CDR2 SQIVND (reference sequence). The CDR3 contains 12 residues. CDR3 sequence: CATKLGTAGYTF. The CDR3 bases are TGTGCCACCAAGCTCGGGACTGCCGGCTACACCTTC.

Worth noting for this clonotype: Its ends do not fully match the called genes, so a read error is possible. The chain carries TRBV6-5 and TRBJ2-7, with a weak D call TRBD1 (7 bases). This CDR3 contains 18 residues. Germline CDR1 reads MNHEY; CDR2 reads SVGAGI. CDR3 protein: CASSHSISRDSHSYEQYF. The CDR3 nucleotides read TGTGCCAGCAGTCACTCGATTTCGCGGGACAGCCACTCCTACGAGCAGTACTTC.

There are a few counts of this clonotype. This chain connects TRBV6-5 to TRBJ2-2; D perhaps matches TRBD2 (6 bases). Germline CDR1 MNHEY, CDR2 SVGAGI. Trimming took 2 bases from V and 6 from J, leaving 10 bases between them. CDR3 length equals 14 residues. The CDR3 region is CASSYGEVAGELFF. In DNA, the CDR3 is TGTGCCAGCAGTTACGGGGAGGTGGCCGGGGAGCTGTTTTTT.

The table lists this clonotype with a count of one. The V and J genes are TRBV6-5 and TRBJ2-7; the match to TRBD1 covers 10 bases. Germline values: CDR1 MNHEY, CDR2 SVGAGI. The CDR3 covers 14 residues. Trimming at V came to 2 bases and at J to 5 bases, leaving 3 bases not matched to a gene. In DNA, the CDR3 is TGTGCCAGCAGTTACGGGACAGGGGTCCACGAGCAGTACTTC. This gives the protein CASSYGTGVHEQYF.

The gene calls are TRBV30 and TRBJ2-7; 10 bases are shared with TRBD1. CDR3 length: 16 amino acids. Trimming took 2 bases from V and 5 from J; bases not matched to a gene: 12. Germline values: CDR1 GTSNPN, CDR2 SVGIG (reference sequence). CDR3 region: CAWSSTPGTGADEQYF. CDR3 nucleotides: TGTGCCTGGAGTTCTACCCCCGGGACAGGGGCGGACGAGCAGTACTTC.

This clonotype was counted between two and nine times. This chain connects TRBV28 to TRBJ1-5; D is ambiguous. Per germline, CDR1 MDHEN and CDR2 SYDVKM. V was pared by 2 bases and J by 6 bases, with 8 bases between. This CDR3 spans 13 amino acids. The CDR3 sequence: CASSLGEGQPQHF. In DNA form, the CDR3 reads TGTGCCAGCAGTTTAGGGGAAGGTCAGCCCCAGCATTTT.

CDR3 loop: CASSQTRGPTSYEQYF. The DNA of the CDR3 is TGCGCCAGCAGCCAGACCAGGGGTCCAACCTCCTACGAGCAGTACTTC. The rearrangement links TRBV4-3 to TRBJ2-7; possibly TRBD1 for D (6 bases). Trimming took off 3 bases at V and 0 bases at J, with 15 bases between the two ends. CDR3 length: 16 residues. Germline-derived CDR1 and CDR2 are LGHNA and YSLEER.